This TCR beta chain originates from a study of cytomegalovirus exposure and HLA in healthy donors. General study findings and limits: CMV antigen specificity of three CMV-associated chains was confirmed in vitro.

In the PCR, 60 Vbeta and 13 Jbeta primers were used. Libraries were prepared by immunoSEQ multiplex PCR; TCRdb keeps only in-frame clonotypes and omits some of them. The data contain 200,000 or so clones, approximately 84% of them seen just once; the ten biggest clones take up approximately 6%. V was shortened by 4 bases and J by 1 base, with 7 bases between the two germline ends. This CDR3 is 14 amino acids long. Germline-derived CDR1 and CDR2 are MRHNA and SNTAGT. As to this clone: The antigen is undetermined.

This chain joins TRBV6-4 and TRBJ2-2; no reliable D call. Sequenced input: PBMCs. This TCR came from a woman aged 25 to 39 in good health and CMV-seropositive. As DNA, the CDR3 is TGTGCCAGCAGTGGACTGTGGAACACCGGGGAGCTGTTTTTT. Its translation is CASSGLWNTGELFF.